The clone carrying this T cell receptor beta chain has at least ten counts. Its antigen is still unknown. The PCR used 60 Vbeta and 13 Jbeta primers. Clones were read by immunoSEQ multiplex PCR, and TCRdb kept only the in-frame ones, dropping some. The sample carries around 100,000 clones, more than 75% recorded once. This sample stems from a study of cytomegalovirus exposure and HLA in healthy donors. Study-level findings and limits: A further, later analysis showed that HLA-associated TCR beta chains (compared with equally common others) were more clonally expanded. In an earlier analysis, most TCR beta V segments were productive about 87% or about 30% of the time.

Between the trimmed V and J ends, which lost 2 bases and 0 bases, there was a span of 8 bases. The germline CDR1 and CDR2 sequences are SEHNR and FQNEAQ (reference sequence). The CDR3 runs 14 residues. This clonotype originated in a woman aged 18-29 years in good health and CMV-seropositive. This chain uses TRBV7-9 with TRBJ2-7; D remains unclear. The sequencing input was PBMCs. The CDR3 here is CASSLIRVSYEQYF. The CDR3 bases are TGTGCCAGCAGCTTAATCCGGGTCTCCTACGAGCAGTACTTC. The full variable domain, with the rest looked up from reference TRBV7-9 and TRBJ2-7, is DTGVSQNPRHKITKRGQNVTFRCDPISEHNRLYWYRQTLGQGPEFLTYFQNEAQLEKSRLLSDRFSAERPKGSFSTLEIQRTEQGDSAMYLCASSLIRVSYEQYFGPGTRLTVT.